This record covers a single T cell receptor (beta chain). Its specificity is not known. This sample was included in a study of monozygotic twins with inflammatory bowel disease. Study observations and caveats: IBD patients displayed reduced TCRbeta diversity (inverse Simpson) when set against healthy co-twins.

Blood was collected, roughly 2.5 ml per donor. After skipping T cell sorting, the authors isolated total RNA from whole blood. TCRdb reprocessed the 5' RACE reads and stores each CDR3 protein as one record, lacking DNA. The sample has around 380,000 distinct CDR3 sequences. This CDR3 has 14 residues. Germline values: CDR1 DFQATT, CDR2 SNEGSKA (reference sequence). The chain joins TRBV20-1 to TRBJ2-7; TCRdb gives TRBD1 as the D gene, but with no DNA this cannot be confirmed. Specimen: blood. The receptor's source is a human donor with ulcerative colitis or Crohn's disease, or a healthy co-twin of an affected twin (not recorded which). This CDR3 reads CSARSGTAAYEQYF.